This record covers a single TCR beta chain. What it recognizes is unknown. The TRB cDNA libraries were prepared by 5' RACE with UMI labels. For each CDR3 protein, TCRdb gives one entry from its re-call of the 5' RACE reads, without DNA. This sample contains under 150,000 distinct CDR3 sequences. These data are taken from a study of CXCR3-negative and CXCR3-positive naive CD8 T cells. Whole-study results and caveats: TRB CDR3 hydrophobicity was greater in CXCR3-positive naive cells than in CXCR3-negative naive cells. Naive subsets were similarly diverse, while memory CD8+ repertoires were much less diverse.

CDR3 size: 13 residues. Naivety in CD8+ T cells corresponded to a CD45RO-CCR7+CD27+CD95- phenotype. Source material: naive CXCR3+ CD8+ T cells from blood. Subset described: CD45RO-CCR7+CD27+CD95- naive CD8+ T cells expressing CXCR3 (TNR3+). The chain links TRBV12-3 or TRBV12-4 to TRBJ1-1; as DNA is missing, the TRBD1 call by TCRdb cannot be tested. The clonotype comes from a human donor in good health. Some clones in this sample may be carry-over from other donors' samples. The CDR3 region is CASSLETGNEAFF.